The T cell receptor (beta chain) under discussion was sequenced for a study of blood T cell repertoires in COVID-19. Study information: Samples came from the United States, Italy and Spain, spanning acute and convalescent COVID-19. From T cells, B-cell-depleted T cells, or PBMCs came the material, which was cDNA or gDNA.

Clones were sequenced by immunoSEQ multiplex PCR, and TCRdb holds only the in-frame ones, with some missing. The data hold 70,000 to 90,000 clones, with 86% observed a single time. The trim removed 4 bases at V and 6 bases at J, leaving 8 bases unmatched. This CDR3 has 16 residues. Germline V gene data show CDR1 as LNHDA and CDR2 as SQIVND (reference sequence). V usage is TRBV19 and J usage is TRBJ2-1; 11 nucleotides align to TRBD1. The sequenced sample was peripheral blood. This sequence was found in a man between 50 and 59 years old with active COVID-19. Here the CDR3 reads CASSTEKGTGGNEQFF. CDR3 DNA: TGTGCCAGTAGTACCGAGAAAGGGACAGGGGGCAATGAGCAGTTCTTC.